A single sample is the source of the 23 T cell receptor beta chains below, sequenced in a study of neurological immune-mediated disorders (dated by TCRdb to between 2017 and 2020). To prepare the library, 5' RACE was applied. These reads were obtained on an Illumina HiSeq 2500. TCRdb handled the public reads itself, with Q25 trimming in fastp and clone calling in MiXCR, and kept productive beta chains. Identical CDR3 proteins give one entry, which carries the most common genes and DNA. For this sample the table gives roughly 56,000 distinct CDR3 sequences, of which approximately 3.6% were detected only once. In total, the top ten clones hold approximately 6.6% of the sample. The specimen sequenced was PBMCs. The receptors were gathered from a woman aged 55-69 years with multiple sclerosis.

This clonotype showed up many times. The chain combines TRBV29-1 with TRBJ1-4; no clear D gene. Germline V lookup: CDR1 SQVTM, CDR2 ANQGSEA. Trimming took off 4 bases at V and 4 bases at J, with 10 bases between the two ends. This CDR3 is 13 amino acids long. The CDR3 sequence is CSVVAAGNEKLFF. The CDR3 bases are TGCAGCGTTGTGGCCGCGGGTAATGAAAAACTGTTTTTT.

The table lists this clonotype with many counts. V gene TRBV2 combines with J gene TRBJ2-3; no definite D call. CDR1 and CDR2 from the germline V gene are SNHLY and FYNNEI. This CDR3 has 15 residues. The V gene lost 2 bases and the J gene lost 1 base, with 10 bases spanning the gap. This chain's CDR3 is CASSEWVRGTDTQYF. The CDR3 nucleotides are TGTGCCAGCAGTGAATGGGTTCGCGGCACAGATACGCAGTATTTT.

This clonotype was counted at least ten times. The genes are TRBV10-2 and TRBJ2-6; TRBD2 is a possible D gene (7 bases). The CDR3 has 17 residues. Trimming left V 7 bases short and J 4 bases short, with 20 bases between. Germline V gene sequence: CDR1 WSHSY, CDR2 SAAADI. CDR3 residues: CASTEDAGAAGANVLTF. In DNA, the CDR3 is TGCGCCAGCACGGAGGACGCGGGGGCAGCCGGGGCCAACGTCCTGACTTTC.

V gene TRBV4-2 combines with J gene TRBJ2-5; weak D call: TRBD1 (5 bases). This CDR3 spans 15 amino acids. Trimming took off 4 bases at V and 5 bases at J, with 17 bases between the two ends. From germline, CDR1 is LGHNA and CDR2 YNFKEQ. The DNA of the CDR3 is TGTGCCAGCAGCCGGGGCACTCAAAATGGGGAGACCCAGTACTTC. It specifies CASSRGTQNGETQYF.

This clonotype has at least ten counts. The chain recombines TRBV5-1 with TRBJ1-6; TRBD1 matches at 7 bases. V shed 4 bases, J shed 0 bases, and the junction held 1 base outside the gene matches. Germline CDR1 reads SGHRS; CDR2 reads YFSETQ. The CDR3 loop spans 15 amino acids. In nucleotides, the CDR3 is TGCGCCAGCAGCAGACAGGGCTCCTATAATTCACCCCTCCACTTT. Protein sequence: CASSRQGSYNSPLHF.

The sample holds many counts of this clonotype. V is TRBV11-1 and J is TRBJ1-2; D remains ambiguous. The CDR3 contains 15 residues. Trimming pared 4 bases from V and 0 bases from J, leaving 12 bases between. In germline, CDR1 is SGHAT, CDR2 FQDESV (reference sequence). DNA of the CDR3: TGTGCCAGCAGCTCTACCGGCAGACCTAACTATGGCTACACCTTC. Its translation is CASSSTGRPNYGYTF.

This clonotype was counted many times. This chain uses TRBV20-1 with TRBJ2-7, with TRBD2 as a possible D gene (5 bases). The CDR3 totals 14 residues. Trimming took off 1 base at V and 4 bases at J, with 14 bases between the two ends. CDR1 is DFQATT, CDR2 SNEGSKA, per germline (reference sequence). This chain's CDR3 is CSARVAGPGYEQYF. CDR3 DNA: TGCAGTGCTAGAGTGGCGGGCCCGGGATACGAGCAGTACTTC.

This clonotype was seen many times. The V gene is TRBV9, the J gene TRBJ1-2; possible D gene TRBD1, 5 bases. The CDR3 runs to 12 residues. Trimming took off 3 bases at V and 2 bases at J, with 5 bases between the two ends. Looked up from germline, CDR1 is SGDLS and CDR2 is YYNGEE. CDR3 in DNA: TGTGCCAGCAGCGAGGGGAACTATGGCTACACCTTC. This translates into CASSEGNYGYTF.

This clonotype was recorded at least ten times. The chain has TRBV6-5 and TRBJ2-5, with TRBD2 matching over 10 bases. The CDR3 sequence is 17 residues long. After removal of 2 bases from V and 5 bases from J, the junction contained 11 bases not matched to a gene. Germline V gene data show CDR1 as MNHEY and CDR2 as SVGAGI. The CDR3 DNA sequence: TGTGCCAGCAGTTACCGGCTAGCGGGGGCCAGCCGGGAGACCCAGTACTTC. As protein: CASSYRLAGASRETQYF.

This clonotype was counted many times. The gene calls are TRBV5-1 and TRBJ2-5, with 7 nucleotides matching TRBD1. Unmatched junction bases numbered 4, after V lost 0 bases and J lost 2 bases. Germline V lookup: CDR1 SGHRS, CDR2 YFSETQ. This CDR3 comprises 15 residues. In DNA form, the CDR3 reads TGCGCCAGCAGCTTGGTTCCAGGGGGACAAGAGACCCAGTACTTC. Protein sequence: CASSLVPGGQETQYF.

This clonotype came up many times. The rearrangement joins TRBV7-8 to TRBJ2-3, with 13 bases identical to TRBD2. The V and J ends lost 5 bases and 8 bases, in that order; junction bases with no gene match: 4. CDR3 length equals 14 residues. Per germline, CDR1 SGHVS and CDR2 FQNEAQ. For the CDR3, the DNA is TGTGCCAGCAGCCCCGGGACTAGCGGGACTACGCAGTATTTT. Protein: CASSPGTSGTTQYF.

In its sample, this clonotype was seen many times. The CDR3 reads CASRTGPEQFF. The CDR3 bases are TGCGCCAGCCGAACAGGGCCTGAGCAGTTCTTC. The rearrangement joins TRBV5-1 to TRBJ2-1; D perhaps matches TRBD1 (6 bases). The V and J ends lost 7 bases and 9 bases respectively, with 11 bases between them. Germline assignment: CDR1 SGHRS and CDR2 YFSETQ. This CDR3 has 11 amino acids. Full variable domain (missing parts from reference TRBV5-1 and TRBJ2-1): KAGVTQTPRYLIKTRGQQVTLSCSPISGHRSVSWYQQTPGQGLQFLFEYFSETQRNKGNFPGRFSGRQFSNSRSEMNVSTLELGDSALYLCASRTGPEQFFGPGTRLTVL.

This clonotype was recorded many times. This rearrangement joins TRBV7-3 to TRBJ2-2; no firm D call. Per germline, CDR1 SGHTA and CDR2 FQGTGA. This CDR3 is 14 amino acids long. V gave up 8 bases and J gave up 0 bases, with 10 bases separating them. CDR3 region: CASAIATNTGELFF. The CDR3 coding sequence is TGTGCCAGCGCAATAGCTACGAACACCGGGGAGCTGTTTTTT.

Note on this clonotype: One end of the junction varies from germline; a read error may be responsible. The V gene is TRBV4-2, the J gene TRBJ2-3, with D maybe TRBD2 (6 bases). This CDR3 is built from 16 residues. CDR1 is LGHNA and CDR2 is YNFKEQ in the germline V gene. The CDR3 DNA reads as TGTGCCAGCAGCCAATTTAGCGGACCTAGCACAGATACGCATTATTTT. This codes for CASSQFSGPSTDTHYF.

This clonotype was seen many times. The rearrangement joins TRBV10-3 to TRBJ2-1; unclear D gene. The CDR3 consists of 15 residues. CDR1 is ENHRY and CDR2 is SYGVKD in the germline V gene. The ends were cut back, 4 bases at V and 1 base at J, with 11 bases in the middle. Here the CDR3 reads CAISVSSWSYNEQFF. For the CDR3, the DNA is TGTGCCATCAGTGTGAGTAGCTGGTCCTACAATGAGCAGTTCTTC.

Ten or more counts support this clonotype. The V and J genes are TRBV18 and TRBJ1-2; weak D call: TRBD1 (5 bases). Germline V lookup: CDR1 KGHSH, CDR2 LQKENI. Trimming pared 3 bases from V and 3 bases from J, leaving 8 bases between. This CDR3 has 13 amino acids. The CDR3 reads CASSPGEDYGYTF. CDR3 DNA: TGTGCCAGCTCACCGGGGGAGGACTATGGCTACACCTTC.

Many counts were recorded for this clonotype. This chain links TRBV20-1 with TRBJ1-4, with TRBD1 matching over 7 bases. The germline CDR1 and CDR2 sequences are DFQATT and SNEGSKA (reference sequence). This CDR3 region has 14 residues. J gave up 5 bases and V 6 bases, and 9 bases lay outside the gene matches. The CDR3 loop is CSAPPGGWNEKLFF. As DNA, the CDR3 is TGCAGTGCGCCCCCAGGGGGTTGGAATGAAAAACTGTTTTTT.

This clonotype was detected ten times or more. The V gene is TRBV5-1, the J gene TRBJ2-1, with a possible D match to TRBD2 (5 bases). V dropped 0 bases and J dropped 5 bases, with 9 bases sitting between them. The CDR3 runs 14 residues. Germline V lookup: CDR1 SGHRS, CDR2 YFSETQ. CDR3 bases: TGCGCCAGCAGCTTGGGGGAGTCGCACAATGAGCAGTTCTTC. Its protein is CASSLGESHNEQFF.

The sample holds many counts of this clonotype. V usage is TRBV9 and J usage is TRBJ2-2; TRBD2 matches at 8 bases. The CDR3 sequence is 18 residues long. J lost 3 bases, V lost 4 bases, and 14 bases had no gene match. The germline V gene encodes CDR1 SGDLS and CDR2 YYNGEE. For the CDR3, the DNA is TGTGCCAGCAGCCAGACCTCCACGGGGGGGCTGGACACCGGGGAGCTGTTTTTT. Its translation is CASSQTSTGGLDTGELFF.

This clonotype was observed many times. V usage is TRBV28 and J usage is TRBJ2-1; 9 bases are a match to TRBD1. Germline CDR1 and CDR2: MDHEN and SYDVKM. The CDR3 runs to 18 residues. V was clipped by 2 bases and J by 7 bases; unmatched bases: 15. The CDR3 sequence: CASSLPSTGGFLINEQFF. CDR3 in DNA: TGTGCCAGCAGTTTACCCTCGACAGGGGGTTTTTTGATTAATGAGCAGTTCTTC.

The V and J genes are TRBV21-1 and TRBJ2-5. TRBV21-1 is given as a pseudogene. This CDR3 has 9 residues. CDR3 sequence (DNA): TGTGCCAGAAAAGAGACCCAGTACTTC. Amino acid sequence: CARKETQYF.

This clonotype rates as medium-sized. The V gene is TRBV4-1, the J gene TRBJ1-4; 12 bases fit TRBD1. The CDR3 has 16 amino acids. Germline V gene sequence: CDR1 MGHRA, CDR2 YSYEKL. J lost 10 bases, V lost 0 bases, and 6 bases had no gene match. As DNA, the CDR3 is TGCGCCAGCAGCCAAGAAGGGACAGGGGGCGCAGGAAAACTGTTTTTT. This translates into CASSQEGTGGAGKLFF.

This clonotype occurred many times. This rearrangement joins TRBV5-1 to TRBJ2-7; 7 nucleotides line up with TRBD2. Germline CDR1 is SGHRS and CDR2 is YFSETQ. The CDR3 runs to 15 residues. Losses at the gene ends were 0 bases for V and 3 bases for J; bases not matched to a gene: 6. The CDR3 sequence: CASSLGGGAGYEQYF. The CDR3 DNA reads TGCGCCAGCAGCTTGGGCGGGGGAGCCGGCTACGAGCAGTACTTC.